Shown below are 30 T cell receptor beta chains from a single sample sequenced in a study of shared clonotypes between healthy human individuals. Libraries were prepared by immunoSEQ multiplex PCR; TCRdb keeps only in-frame clonotypes and omits some of them. The table records about 2 million clones, about 95% of them present only once. CD45RO-negative cells were positively selected for CCR7, leaving out terminally differentiated effector memory CD45RA+ cells. Sequenced: naive CD8+ T cells sorted from blood. The source is a man between 18 and 29 years old in good health.

The chain joins TRBV6-5 to TRBJ1-1; unclear D gene. Per the germline V gene, CDR1 is MNHEY and CDR2 is SVGAGI. V gave up 8 bases and J gave up 6 bases, with 10 bases separating them. The CDR3 runs to 11 residues. CDR3 coding DNA: TGTGCCAGCTTTGCCCTGGCTGAAGCTTTCTTT. Translating gives CASFALAEAFF.

As DNA, the CDR3 is TGTGCCGCTACGGGCGGGACTAGCGGGAGCGGTGAGCAGTTCTTC. Translation: CAATGGTSGSGEQFF. The rearrangement links TRBV10-3 to TRBJ2-1, with 14 nucleotides matching TRBD2. The length of the CDR3 is 15 residues. Trimming at V came to 11 bases and at J to 9 bases, leaving 12 bases not matched to a gene. The germline gives CDR1 ENHRY, CDR2 SYGVKD.

The V gene is TRBV6-1, the J gene TRBJ2-7, with 9 bases that match TRBD1. The CDR3 spans 14 residues. Per germline, CDR1 MNHNS and CDR2 SASEGT. V shed 7 bases and J 7 bases; nucleotides not matched to a gene: 11. The CDR3 is CASKPGQGLREQYF. DNA for the CDR3: TGTGCCAGCAAGCCGGGACAGGGACTACGAGAGCAGTACTTC.

This chain connects TRBV19 to TRBJ1-2, with D perhaps TRBD1 (6 bases). CDR1 is LNHDA, CDR2 SQIVND, per germline (reference sequence). This CDR3 comprises 16 residues. Deletions cut 5 bases from V and 7 bases from J, with 23 bases between. CDR3 protein: CASSPDREGEARGYTF. The CDR3 DNA reads TGTGCCAGTAGTCCGGACAGAGAAGGTGAGGCCCGTGGCTACACCTTC.

To note about this clone: The sample has other DNA sequences that encode this CDR3 too. The chain recombines TRBV6-5 with TRBJ1-2; 7 bases map to TRBD1. The CDR3 extends over 14 amino acids. Germline-derived CDR1 and CDR2 are MNHEY and SVGAGI. V was pared by 0 bases and J by 8 bases, with 6 bases of the junction left unmatched. The DNA of the CDR3 is TGTGCCAGCAGTTACTCTGAGGGGGCGACGGGCTACACCTTC. It encodes CASSYSEGATGYTF.

The chain carries TRBV30 and TRBJ2-7, with 10 bases lining up with TRBD1. Losses at the gene ends were 0 bases for V and 5 bases for J; bases not matched to a gene: 4. The CDR3 has 14 residues. Germline CDR1 GTSNPN, CDR2 SVGIG (reference sequence). The CDR3 nucleotides read TGTGCCTGGAGTGTAGGGACAGGGGCCGACGAGCAGTACTTC. Translated, it gives CAWSVGTGADEQYF.

V is TRBV10-2 and J is TRBJ2-1, with 11 bases fitting TRBD2. V trimming: 6 bases; J trimming: 4 bases; junction bases outside the gene matches: 5. CDR1 and CDR2 from the germline V gene are WSHSY and SAAADI. The CDR3 extends over 15 amino acids. CDR3 nucleotide sequence: TGCGCCAGCAGACTGGGACTAGCGGTATACAATGAGCAGTTCTTC. It is translated as CASRLGLAVYNEQFF.

Notes on this clone: The sample has other DNA sequences that encode this CDR3 too. V is TRBV5-6 and J is TRBJ2-7; D uncertain. Deletions cut 0 bases from V and 2 bases from J, with 6 bases between. Germline CDR1 and CDR2: SGHDT and YYEEEE. The CDR3 extends over 13 amino acids. CDR3 sequence: CASSLATAYEQYF. As DNA, the CDR3 is TGTGCCAGCAGCTTGGCCACAGCCTACGAGCAGTACTTC. The full variable domain, its missing parts supplied by reference TRBV5-6 and TRBJ2-7, is DAGVTQSPTHLIKTRGQQVTLRCSPKSGHDTVSWYQQALGQGPQFIFQYYEEEERQRGNFPDRFSGHQFPNYSSELNVNALLLGDSALYLCASSLATAYEQYFGPGTRLTVT.

About this clone itself: In the same sample, other DNA sequences code for this CDR3. The rearrangement joins TRBV13 to TRBJ2-7, with D perhaps given as TRBD1 or TRBD2 (5 bases each). V was clipped by 0 bases and J by 3 bases, with 12 bases between them. Germline V gene sequence: CDR1 PRHDT, CDR2 FYEKMQ (reference sequence). The CDR3 loop spans 15 amino acids. Here the CDR3 DNA reads TGTGCCAGCAGCTTAGGCGGGCAGGGAGACTACGAGCAGTACTTC. This encodes CASSLGGQGDYEQYF. The variable domain in full, completed from reference TRBV13 and TRBJ2-7, reads AAGVIQSPRHLIKEKRETATLKCYPIPRHDTVYWYQQGPGQDPQFLISFYEKMQSDKGSIPDRFSAQQFSDYHSELNMSSLELGDSALYFCASSLGGQGDYEQYFGPGTRLTVT.

The chain employs TRBV5-5 and TRBJ1-2, with a possible D match to TRBD1 (6 bases). This CDR3 region has 16 residues. The V end was cut by 4 bases, the J end by 0 bases, with 16 bases between. Germline CDR1 is SGHKS and CDR2 is YYEKEE (reference sequence). CDR3 region: CASSPGTPTSNYGYTF. CDR3 DNA sequence: TGTGCCAGCAGCCCTGGGACACCCACCTCTAACTATGGCTACACCTTC.

This clone was detected once. V gene TRBV13 combines with J gene TRBJ2-1; D is unresolved. Trimming pared 7 bases from V and 6 bases from J, leaving 10 bases between. The germline gives CDR1 PRHDT, CDR2 FYEKMQ (reference sequence). CDR3 size: 12 residues. In DNA form, the CDR3 reads TGTGCCAGCAACTCCCCGGCCAATGAGCAGTTCTTC. As protein: CASNSPANEQFF.

The gene calls are TRBV6-1 and TRBJ1-5, with TRBD1 as a possible D gene (5 bases). The germline gives CDR1 MNHNS, CDR2 SASEGT. The CDR3 covers 12 residues. Between the trimmed V and J ends, which lost 7 bases and 6 bases, there was a span of 10 bases. The DNA for the CDR3 is TGTGCCAGCACCGGGGGGAGTCAGCCCCAGCATTTT. Its translation: CASTGGSQPQHF.

The chain has TRBV12-5 and TRBJ2-5, with a weak D call TRBD1 (5 bases). The germline V gene has CDR1 LGHNT and CDR2 FRNRAP. This CDR3 has 13 amino acids. V lost 4 bases and J 9 bases, leaving 15 bases between the germline ends. The CDR3 sequence: CASGYLGVGAQYF. The CDR3 DNA reads as TGTGCTAGTGGTTACCTAGGGGTAGGGGCCCAGTACTTC.

With respect to this clone: Other DNA sequences in the same sample also yield this CDR3. This chain joins TRBV29-1 and TRBJ1-2; the match to TRBD1 covers 9 bases. V shed 4 bases and J 4 bases; nucleotides not matched to a gene: 1. Germline V lookup: CDR1 SQVTM, CDR2 ANQGSEA. CDR3 length: 12 residues. The CDR3 sequence: CSVGQGGYGYTF. The CDR3 DNA reads TGCAGCGTTGGACAGGGGGGCTATGGCTACACCTTC.

J is TRBJ1-1 and V is TRBV27, with D possibly TRBD1 on 6 matching bases. Per germline, CDR1 MNHEY and CDR2 SMNVEV (reference sequence). The CDR3 has 15 amino acids. The ends were cut back, 5 bases at V and 5 bases at J, with 18 bases in the middle. CDR3 DNA: TGTGCCAGCAGTCATACCCCTCAGGGGATAACTGAAGCTTTCTTT. Protein: CASSHTPQGITEAFF.

The chain is built from TRBV7-9 and TRBJ2-3, with 10 positions matching TRBD2. Germline V lookup: CDR1 SEHNR, CDR2 FQNEAQ (reference sequence). The CDR3 runs to 19 residues. Losses at the gene ends were 1 base for V and 3 bases for J; bases not matched to a gene: 13. CDR3 amino acids: CASSLVGLSSGRATDTQYF. The DNA of the CDR3 is TGTGCCAGCAGCTTAGTGGGACTAAGCAGCGGGAGGGCGACAGATACGCAGTATTTT.

The rearrangement uses TRBV27 and TRBJ1-2; D is undetermined. Trimming shortened V by 8 bases and J by 6 bases, and 16 bases separated the two germline ends. The CDR3 totals 13 residues. Per germline, CDR1 MNHEY and CDR2 SMNVEV (reference sequence). CDR3: CASGTKGFNGYTF. In DNA form, the CDR3 reads TGTGCCAGCGGTACAAAGGGTTTCAATGGCTACACCTTC.

This CDR3 is CASTDWGSGNTIYF. The CDR3 DNA sequence: TGTGCCAGCACCGACTGGGGCTCTGGAAACACCATATATTTT. The genes are TRBV7-9 and TRBJ1-3; D is undetermined. V lost 7 bases, J lost 0 bases, and 10 bases lay in between. There are 14 residues in the CDR3. Germline CDR1 is SEHNR and CDR2 is FQNEAQ (reference sequence).

The chain couples TRBV2 to TRBJ2-7; 12 bases fit TRBD2. Germline CDR1 is SNHLY and CDR2 is FYNNEI. This CDR3 spans 18 amino acids. Trimming took 6 bases from V and 0 from J; bases not matched to a gene: 12. This CDR3 reads CASRDSRTSGVPSYEQYF. The DNA of the CDR3 is TGTGCCAGCAGGGACTCTAGGACTAGCGGGGTACCCTCCTACGAGCAGTACTTC.

V gene TRBV5-6 combines with J gene TRBJ2-2; D is ambiguous. V was shortened by 4 bases and J by 0 bases, with 4 bases between the two germline ends. Germline-derived CDR1 and CDR2 are SGHDT and YYEEEE. The CDR3 has 13 residues. The CDR3 DNA sequence: TGTGCCAGCAGCCCTGCGAACACCGGGGAGCTGTTTTTT. Its protein product is CASSPANTGELFF.

The chain links TRBV30 to TRBJ2-7; 9 bases fit TRBD2. Trimming removed 1 base from V and 6 bases from J; junction bases left unmatched: 28. The germline V gene encodes CDR1 GTSNPN and CDR2 SVGIG (reference sequence). The CDR3 loop spans 21 amino acids. CDR3 protein: CAWSAPRRGRGLATLGAEQYF. In DNA form, the CDR3 reads TGTGCCTGGAGTGCTCCTCGAAGGGGGCGAGGACTAGCGACCCTCGGGGCCGAGCAGTACTTC.

The J gene is TRBJ1-1, the V gene TRBV11-2, with 7 bases identical to TRBD1. CDR1 and CDR2 from the germline V gene are SGHAT and FQNNGV. This CDR3 has 13 amino acids. The trim removed 3 bases at V and 3 bases at J, leaving 1 base unmatched. CDR3 residues: CASSFDRDTEAFF. CDR3 sequence (DNA): TGTGCCAGCAGCTTCGACAGGGACACTGAAGCTTTCTTT.

The V and J genes are TRBV7-2 and TRBJ2-1, with 13 bases identical to TRBD2. Trimming at V came to 5 bases and at J to 8 bases, leaving 6 bases not matched to a gene. The CDR3 contains 15 residues. Looked up from germline, CDR1 is SGHTA and CDR2 is FQGNSA. The CDR3 sequence: CASSPTSGGAHEQFF. CDR3 DNA: TGTGCCAGCAGCCCTACTAGCGGGGGGGCCCATGAGCAGTTCTTC. Combining the CDR3 with reference TRBV7-2 and TRBJ2-1 gives the whole variable domain GAGVSQSPSNKVTEKGKDVELRCDPISGHTALYWYRQSLGQGLEFLIYFQGNSAPDKSGLPSDRFSAERTGGSVSTLTIQRTQQEDSAVYLCASSPTSGGAHEQFFGPGTRLTVL.

The chain couples TRBV28 to TRBJ1-1; D not resolved. The germline gives CDR1 MDHEN, CDR2 SYDVKM. This CDR3 comprises 12 residues. V gave up 2 bases and J gave up 5 bases, with 6 bases separating them. The DNA for the CDR3 is TGTGCCAGCAGTTTAGGAGAAACTGAAGCTTTCTTT. It codes for CASSLGETEAFF.

The CDR3 DNA is TGTGCCAGCAACCTGGCGGCAGTCGATGGCTACACCTTC. Protein sequence: CASNLAAVDGYTF. J is TRBJ1-2 and V is TRBV5-6, with D unclear. Looked up from germline, CDR1 is SGHDT and CDR2 is YYEEEE. The CDR3 consists of 13 residues. V was cut by 6 bases and J by 6 bases, with 15 bases left in between.

Regarding this clone: The same CDR3 also results from other DNA sequences found in this sample. The V call is TRBV11-2, the J call TRBJ2-7, with D unclear. V gave up 1 base and J gave up 4 bases, with 5 bases separating them. CDR3 length equals 12 residues. From germline, CDR1 is SGHAT and CDR2 FQNNGV. The chain's CDR3 is CASSLGFYEQYF. The CDR3, as DNA: TGTGCCAGCAGCTTAGGCTTTTACGAGCAGTACTTC.

V usage is TRBV10-2 and J usage is TRBJ1-1; D is perhaps TRBD1 (5 bases). The CDR3 has 12 amino acids. Per the germline V gene, CDR1 is WSHSY and CDR2 is SAAADI. V lost 7 bases and J 6 bases, leaving 12 bases between the germline ends. CDR3 coding DNA: TGCGCCAGCACAGGGTCGGTGGCTGAAGCTTTCTTT. It codes for CASTGSVAEAFF.

The rearrangement links TRBV5-4 to TRBJ2-7, with D tentatively TRBD1 (6 bases). V gave up 1 base and J gave up 3 bases, with 11 bases separating them. Germline assignment: CDR1 SGHNT and CDR2 YYREEE (reference sequence). This CDR3 comprises 14 residues. The CDR3 loop is CASSLQGTFYEQYF. The CDR3 DNA reads as TGTGCCAGCAGCTTGCAAGGGACATTCTACGAGCAGTACTTC.

The J gene is TRBJ1-2, the V gene TRBV21-1; the table's D call of TRBD1 was not tested on the DNA. TRBV21-1 is reported as a pseudogene. CDR3 length: 16 residues. In DNA form, the CDR3 reads TGTGCCAGCAGCAAGAAGCTGGACGCAGGGGACTATGGCTACACCTTC. Encoded protein: CASSKKLDAGDYGYTF.

V gene TRBV5-4 combines with J gene TRBJ1-1; a possible D gene is TRBD1 (6 bases). Germline V gene sequence: CDR1 SGHNT, CDR2 YYREEE (reference sequence). V dropped 2 bases and J dropped 8 bases, with 16 bases sitting between them. The CDR3 totals 14 residues. CDR3 amino acids: CASSFGAGHGEAFF. The CDR3 coding sequence is TGTGCCAGCAGCTTTGGGGCGGGACACGGCGAAGCTTTCTTT.